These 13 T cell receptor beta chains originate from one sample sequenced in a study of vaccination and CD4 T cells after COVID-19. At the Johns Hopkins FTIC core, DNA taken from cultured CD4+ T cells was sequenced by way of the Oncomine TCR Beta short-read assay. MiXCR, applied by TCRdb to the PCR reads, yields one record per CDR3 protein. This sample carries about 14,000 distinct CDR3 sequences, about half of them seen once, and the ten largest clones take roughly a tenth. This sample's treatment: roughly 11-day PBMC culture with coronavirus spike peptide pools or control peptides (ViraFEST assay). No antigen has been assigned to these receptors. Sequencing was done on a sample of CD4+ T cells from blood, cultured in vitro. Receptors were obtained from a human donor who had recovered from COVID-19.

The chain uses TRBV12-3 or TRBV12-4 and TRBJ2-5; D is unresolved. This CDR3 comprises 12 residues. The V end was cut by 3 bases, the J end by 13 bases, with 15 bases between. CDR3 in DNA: TGTGCCAGCAGTTTTGATCTGGGTTATCTGTACTTC. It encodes CASSFDLGYLYF.

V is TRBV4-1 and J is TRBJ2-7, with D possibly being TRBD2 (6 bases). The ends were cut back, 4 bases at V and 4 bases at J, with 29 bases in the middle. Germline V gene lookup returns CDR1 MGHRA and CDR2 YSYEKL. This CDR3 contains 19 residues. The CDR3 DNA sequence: TGCGCCAGCAGCCGCTCAATGGGACTTTTCGTGGGAGATCGTTACGAGCAGTACTTC. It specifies CASSRSMGLFVGDRYEQYF.

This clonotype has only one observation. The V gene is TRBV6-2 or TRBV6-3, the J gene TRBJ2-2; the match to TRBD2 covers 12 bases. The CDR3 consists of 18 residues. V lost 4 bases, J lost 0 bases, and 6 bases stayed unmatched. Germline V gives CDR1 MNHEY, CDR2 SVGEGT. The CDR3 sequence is CASSWASGRAPNTGELFF. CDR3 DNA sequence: TGTGCCAGCAGTTGGGCTAGCGGGAGGGCCCCGAACACCGGGGAGCTGTTTTTT.

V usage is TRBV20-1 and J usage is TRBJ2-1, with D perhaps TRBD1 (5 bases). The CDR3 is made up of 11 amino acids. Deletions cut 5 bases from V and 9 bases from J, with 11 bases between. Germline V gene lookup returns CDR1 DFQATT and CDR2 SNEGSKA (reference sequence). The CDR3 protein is CSAPGAGEQFF. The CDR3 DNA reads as TGCAGTGCTCCTGGGGCAGGTGAGCAGTTCTTC.

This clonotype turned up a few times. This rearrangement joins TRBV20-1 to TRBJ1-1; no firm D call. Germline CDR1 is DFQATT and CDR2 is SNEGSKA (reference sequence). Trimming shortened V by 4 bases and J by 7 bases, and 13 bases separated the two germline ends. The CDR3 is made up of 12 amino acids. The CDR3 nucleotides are TGCAGTGCTAACGGGGTTACGAGTGAAGCTTTCTTT. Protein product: CSANGVTSEAFF.

CDR3 residues: CASSLTGTSGYTF. CDR3 in DNA: TGTGCCAGCAGCTTGACCGGGACCAGTGGCTACACCTTC. The chain joins TRBV5-4 to TRBJ1-2, with D possibly being TRBD1 (5 bases). Germline values: CDR1 SGHNT, CDR2 YYREEE (reference sequence). The length of the CDR3 is 13 residues. Trimming took off 1 base at V and 7 bases at J, with 11 bases between the two ends.

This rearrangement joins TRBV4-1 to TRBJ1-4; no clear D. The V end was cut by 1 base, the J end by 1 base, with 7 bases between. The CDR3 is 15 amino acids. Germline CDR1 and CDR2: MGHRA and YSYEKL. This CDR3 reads CASSQGPGTNEKLFF. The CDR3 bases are TGCGCCAGCAGCCAAGGGCCGGGAACTAATGAAAAACTGTTTTTT.

The CDR3 DNA sequence: TGTGCCAGCAGCTCCAGGGGGGGGTCCTACGAGCAGTACTTC. Encoded protein: CASSSRGGSYEQYF. The gene calls are TRBV5-4 and TRBJ2-7; the D gene could be TRBD1 or TRBD2 (7 bases each). Per germline, CDR1 SGHNT and CDR2 YYREEE (reference sequence). The length of the CDR3 is 14 residues. V was clipped by 3 bases and J by 1 base, with 11 bases between them.

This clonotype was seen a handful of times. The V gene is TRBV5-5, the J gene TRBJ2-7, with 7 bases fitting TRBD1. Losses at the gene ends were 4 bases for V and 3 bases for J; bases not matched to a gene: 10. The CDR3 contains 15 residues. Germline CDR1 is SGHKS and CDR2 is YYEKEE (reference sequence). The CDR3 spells CASSLHQGEGYEQYF. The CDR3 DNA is TGTGCCAGCAGCCTGCACCAGGGGGAAGGCTACGAGCAGTACTTC. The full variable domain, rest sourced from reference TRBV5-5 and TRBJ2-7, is DAGVTQSPTHLIKTRGQQVTLRCSPISGHKSVSWYQQVLGQGPQFIFQYYEKEERGRGNFPDRFSARQFPNYSSELNVNALLLGDSALYLCASSLHQGEGYEQYFGPGTRLTVT.

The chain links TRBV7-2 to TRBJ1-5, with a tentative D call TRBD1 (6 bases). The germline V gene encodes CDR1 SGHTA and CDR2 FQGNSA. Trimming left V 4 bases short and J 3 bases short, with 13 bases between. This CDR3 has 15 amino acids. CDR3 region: CASSSGQSINQPQHF. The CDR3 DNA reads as TGTGCCAGCAGCTCCGGACAGAGTATCAATCAGCCCCAGCATTTT. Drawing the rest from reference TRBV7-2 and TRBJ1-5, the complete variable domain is GAGVSQSPSNKVTEKGKDVELRCDPISGHTALYWYRQSLGQGLEFLIYFQGNSAPDKSGLPSDRFSAERTGGSVSTLTIQRTQQEDSAVYLCASSSGQSINQPQHFGDGTRLSIL.

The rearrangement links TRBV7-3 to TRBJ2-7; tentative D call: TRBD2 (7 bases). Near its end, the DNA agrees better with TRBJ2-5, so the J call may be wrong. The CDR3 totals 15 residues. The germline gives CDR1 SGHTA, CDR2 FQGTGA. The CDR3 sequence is CASSRAGAVGETQYF. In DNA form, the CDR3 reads TGTGCCAGCAGCCGTGCGGGGGCAGTCGGGGAGACCCAGTACTTC.

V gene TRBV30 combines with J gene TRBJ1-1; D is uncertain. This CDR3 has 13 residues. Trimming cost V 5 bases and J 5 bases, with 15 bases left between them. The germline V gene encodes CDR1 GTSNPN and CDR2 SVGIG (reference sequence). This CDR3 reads CAWLGTPGTEAFF. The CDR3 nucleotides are TGTGCCTGGCTCGGCACCCCGGGAACTGAAGCTTTCTTT. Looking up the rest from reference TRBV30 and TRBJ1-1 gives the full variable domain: SQTIHQWPATLVQPVGSPLSLECTVEGTSNPNLYWYRQAAGRGLQLLFYSVGIGQISSEVPQNLSASRPQDRQFILSSKKLLLSDSGFYLCAWLGTPGTEAFFGQGTRLTVV.

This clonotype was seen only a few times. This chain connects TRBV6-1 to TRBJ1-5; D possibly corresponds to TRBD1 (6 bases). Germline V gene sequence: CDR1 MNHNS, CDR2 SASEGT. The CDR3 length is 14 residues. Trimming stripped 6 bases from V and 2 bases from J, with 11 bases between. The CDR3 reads CASSRAGGNQPQHF. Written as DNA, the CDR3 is TGTGCCAGCAGCCGGGCAGGGGGCAATCAGCCCCAGCATTTT.